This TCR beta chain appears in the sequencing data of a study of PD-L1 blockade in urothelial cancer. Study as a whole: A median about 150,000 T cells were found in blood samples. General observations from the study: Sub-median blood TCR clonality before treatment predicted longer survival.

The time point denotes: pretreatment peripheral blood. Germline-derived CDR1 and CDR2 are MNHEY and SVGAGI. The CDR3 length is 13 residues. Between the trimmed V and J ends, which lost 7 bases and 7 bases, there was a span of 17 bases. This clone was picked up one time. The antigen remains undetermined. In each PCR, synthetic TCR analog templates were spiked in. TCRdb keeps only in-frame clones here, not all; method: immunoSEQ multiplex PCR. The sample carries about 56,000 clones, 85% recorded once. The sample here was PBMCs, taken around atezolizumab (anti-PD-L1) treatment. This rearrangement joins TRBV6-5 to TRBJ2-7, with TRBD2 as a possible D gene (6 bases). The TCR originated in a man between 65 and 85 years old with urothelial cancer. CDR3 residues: CASTTARGREQYF. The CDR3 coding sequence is TGTGCCAGCACTACCGCCCGGGGGAGGGAGCAGTACTTC.